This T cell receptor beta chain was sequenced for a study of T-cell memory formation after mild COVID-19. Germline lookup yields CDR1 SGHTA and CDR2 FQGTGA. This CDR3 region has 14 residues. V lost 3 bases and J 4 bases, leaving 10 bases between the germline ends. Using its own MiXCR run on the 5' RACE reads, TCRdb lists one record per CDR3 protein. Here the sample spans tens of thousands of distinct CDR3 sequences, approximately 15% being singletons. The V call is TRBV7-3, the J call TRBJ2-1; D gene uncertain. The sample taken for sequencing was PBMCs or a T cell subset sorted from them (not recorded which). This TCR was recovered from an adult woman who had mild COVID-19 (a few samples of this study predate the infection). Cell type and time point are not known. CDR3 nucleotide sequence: TGTGCCAGCAGCTTGGGTGGAGAGTACAATGAGCAGTTCTTC. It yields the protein CASSLGGEYNEQFF. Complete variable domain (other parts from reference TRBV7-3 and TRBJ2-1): GAGVSQTPSNKVTEKGKYVELRCDPISGHTALYWYRQSLGQGPEFLIYFQGTGAADDSGLPNDRFFAVRPEGSVSTLKIQRTERGDSAVYLCASSLGGEYNEQFFGPGTRLTVL.